This TCR beta chain stems from a study of T cells in Graves' hyperthyroidism and ophthalmopathy. Regarding the study as a whole: Most thyroid clonotypes that were expanded above 0.001 also turned up in blood. Separating ophthalmopathy from stable hyperthyroidism was achieved by a 13 V-J model.

RNA transcripts were the template for amplifying TCR beta CDR3 regions. A first-round RT-PCR of the TCR CDR3 used the HTBI primer set. Using its own MiXCR run on the multiplex PCR reads, TCRdb lists one record per CDR3 protein. Counted here are roughly 500,000 distinct CDR3 sequences, approximately 16% occurring once; the ten biggest clones make up over 25%. As regards this clonotype: Its specificity is not known.

J was trimmed by 2 bases and V by 4 bases; bases with no gene match: 12. Germline values: CDR1 SGHRS, CDR2 YFSETQ. This CDR3 contains 19 residues. This sequence originates from a woman aged 25 to 39 with Graves' ophthalmopathy. The V call is TRBV5-1, the J call TRBJ2-1, with 13 bases identical to TRBD2. Sequenced input: blood. CDR3 bases: TGCGCCAGCAGCCCGTACTGGACTAGCGGGAGAAAACCCTACAATGAGCAGTTCTTC. Protein product: CASSPYWTSGRKPYNEQFF.